This T cell receptor (beta chain) was identified during a study of blood T cell repertoires in COVID-19. Study-level background: Samples taken during acute and convalescent COVID-19 were collected in the United States, Italy and Spain. PBMCs, B-cell-depleted T cells, or T cells were the source of the cDNA or gDNA that made up the material.

This CDR3 is 13 amino acids long. Germline-derived CDR1 and CDR2 are LNHDA and SQIVND (reference sequence). V shed 3 bases and J shed 2 bases, with 8 bases lying between them. Authors' analysis steps: For nucleated cells, counts were estimated from reference gene primer amplification. Profiling relied on immunoSEQ multiplex PCR, and the TCRdb table lists in-frame clones only, not all of them. V and J calls and clone size are as listed in that table; D and trimming were resolved from the DNA. The table has some 100,000 clones, approximately 86% seen once. This clone occurred once. The sample taken for sequencing was peripheral blood. The V and J genes are TRBV19 and TRBJ2-7, with D possibly TRBD2 on 5 matching bases. The clonotype was recovered from a human donor in a cohort sampled during active COVID-19. This CDR3 is CASSIRGTYEQYF. The CDR3 nucleotides are TGTGCCAGTAGTATCCGGGGAACCTACGAGCAGTACTTC.